One sample yielded the 22 T cell receptor beta chains listed below, sequenced in a study of T cell changes during pregnancy in multiple sclerosis. The repertoire was sequenced with immunoSEQ multiplex PCR; TCRdb's copy has only in-frame clones and lacks some. The sample includes around 30,000 clones, approximately 89% seen only once; the top ten take approximately 5.4%. This sample comprised CD8+ T cells from peripheral blood mononuclear cells, obtained in the first trimester of pregnancy. All receptors derive from a female donor with multiple sclerosis, enrolled in a pregnancy study.

This clone was observed once. The chain recombines TRBV2 with TRBJ2-1, with D possibly TRBD2 on 6 matching bases. CDR3 size: 11 residues. Trimming pared 6 bases from V and 9 bases from J, leaving 9 bases between. Germline V gives CDR1 SNHLY, CDR2 FYNNEI. The CDR3 bases are TGTGCCAGCAGGGAGGGAGGTGAGCAGTTCTTC. This gives the protein CASREGGEQFF.

The chain carries TRBV15 and TRBJ2-1; 8 nucleotides align to TRBD2. The CDR3 spans 15 residues. Germline loops: CDR1 LNHNV, CDR2 YYDKDF (reference sequence). The V and J ends lost 3 bases and 0 bases, in that order; junction bases with no gene match: 1. The CDR3 sequence: CATSSSGNSYNEQFF. CDR3 nucleotide sequence: TGTGCCACCAGCAGTAGCGGGAACTCCTACAATGAGCAGTTCTTC.

The V call is TRBV4-1, the J call TRBJ2-7; maybe TRBD1 (6 bases). The CDR3 sequence is 14 residues long. CDR1 is MGHRA and CDR2 is YSYEKL in the germline V gene. Deletions cut 4 bases from V and 3 bases from J, with 13 bases between. The DNA for the CDR3 is TGCGCCAGCAGCCCGGGACAAGCGAACTACGAGCAGTACTTC. Its translation is CASSPGQANYEQYF.

This chain uses TRBV7-9 with TRBJ1-4, with D possibly being TRBD1 (6 bases). V was trimmed by 5 bases and J by 7 bases, leaving 14 bases between them. This CDR3 comprises 14 residues. Germline V lookup: CDR1 SEHNR, CDR2 FQNEAQ (reference sequence). Written as DNA, the CDR3 is TGTGCCAGCAGCGGGGCAGGGGTGGCTGAAAAACTGTTTTTT. It translates to CASSGAGVAEKLFF.

V and J are TRBV4-1 and TRBJ1-5; TRBD1 might be the D (5 bases). This CDR3 is 16 amino acids long. Germline V lookup: CDR1 MGHRA, CDR2 YSYEKL. Trimming stripped 0 bases from V and 1 base from J, with 10 bases between. For the CDR3, the DNA is TGCGCCAGCAGCCAAGAGGGGGGAGGGAGCAATCAGCCCCAGCATTTT. It translates to CASSQEGGGSNQPQHF.

Comments on this clone: The sample holds other DNA sequences that translate to the same CDR3. The genes are TRBV6-5 and TRBJ2-1; 9 nucleotides agree with TRBD2. The CDR3 loop spans 13 amino acids. V lost 5 bases and J lost 6; bases outside the gene matches: 2. Germline V gene lookup returns CDR1 MNHEY and CDR2 SVGAGI. The CDR3 loop reads CASSLLAGNEQFF. CDR3 nucleotides: TGTGCCAGCAGTCTACTAGCGGGCAATGAGCAGTTCTTC.

The genes are TRBV6-1 and TRBJ1-5; 8 bases match TRBD1. CDR1 is MNHNS, CDR2 SASEGT, per germline. V gave up 3 bases and J gave up 6 bases; unmatched junction bases: 7. The CDR3 totals 15 residues. The chain's CDR3 is CASSDAGGGGQPQHF. The CDR3 nucleotides are TGTGCCAGCAGTGACGCAGGGGGCGGAGGTCAGCCCCAGCATTTT.

CDR3 amino acids: CATGVGYEQYF. The DNA for the CDR3 is TGTGCCACCGGAGTGGGTTACGAGCAGTACTTC. The gene calls are TRBV19 and TRBJ2-7; D ambiguous. Trimming removed 10 bases from V and 4 bases from J, with 11 bases in between. Germline CDR1 LNHDA, CDR2 SQIVND (reference sequence). The CDR3 contains 11 residues.

The J gene is TRBJ2-1, the V gene TRBV4-2; 12 bases are a match to TRBD2. CDR3 length: 17 residues. Per germline, CDR1 LGHNA and CDR2 YNFKEQ. The ends lost 3 bases at V and 0 bases at J; junction bases unmatched: 3. The CDR3 sequence is CASSHGLAGSSYNEQFF. In DNA form, the CDR3 reads TGTGCCAGCAGCCATGGACTAGCGGGGAGCTCCTACAATGAGCAGTTCTTC.

This clone rates as medium-sized. The CDR3 loop reads CASSIRIDSYEQYF. The CDR3 nucleotides read TGTGCCAGCAGCATTAGAATAGACTCCTACGAGCAGTACTTC. V and J are TRBV7-8 and TRBJ2-7; the D is unclear. Trimming removed 5 bases at V and 0 bases at J, with 11 bases between. CDR3 length: 14 amino acids. Germline V lookup: CDR1 SGHVS, CDR2 FQNEAQ.

The chain is built from TRBV2 and TRBJ2-4, with 13 bases matching TRBD2. V trimming: 6 bases; J trimming: 0 bases; junction bases outside the gene matches: 17. The CDR3 is 21 residues long. Germline lookup yields CDR1 SNHLY and CDR2 FYNNEI. The CDR3 here is CASRSAGVLAGGPLAKNIQYF. The CDR3 DNA reads as TGTGCCAGCAGGAGCGCTGGCGTACTAGCGGGAGGGCCGTTAGCCAAAAACATTCAGTACTTC.

The chain recombines TRBV15 with TRBJ1-4, with 7 bases fitting TRBD1. The CDR3 extends over 16 amino acids. The V segment lost 5 bases and the J segment 8 bases; nucleotides outside the gene matches: 14. CDR1 LNHNV and CDR2 YYDKDF come from the germline V gene (reference sequence). CDR3 in DNA: TGTGCCACCAGCTTAGACAGGGCATCAGTGGGCGAAAAACTGTTTTTT. Amino acid sequence: CATSLDRASVGEKLFF.

This clone was seen just once. The chain is built from TRBV21-1 and TRBJ2-7; TRBD2 is taken as the D call from the table, unchecked against the DNA. TRBV21-1 is a listed pseudogene. The CDR3 runs to 17 residues. CDR3 nucleotides: TGTGCCAGCAGCAAAAGGACGCCTAGCGGGAGTAAGTACGAGCAGTACTTC. Encoded protein: CASSKRTPSGSKYEQYF.

This clone was seen once. V is TRBV27 and J is TRBJ2-1; 8 nucleotides line up with TRBD2. V dropped 4 bases and J dropped 4; count of bases not matched to a gene: 9. The CDR3 is 16 residues long. Looked up from germline, CDR1 is MNHEY and CDR2 is SMNVEV (reference sequence). CDR3 sequence reads: CASSWGGGSMYNEQFF. The CDR3 DNA is TGTGCCAGCAGTTGGGGCGGGGGGTCTATGTACAATGAGCAGTTCTTC.

The gene calls are TRBV4-1 and TRBJ2-1; 9 bases are a match to TRBD1. This CDR3 has 16 amino acids. Germline V gives CDR1 MGHRA, CDR2 YSYEKL. J was trimmed by 6 bases and V by 2 bases; bases with no gene match: 8. The DNA for the CDR3 is TGCGCCAGCAGCCAACCCCGGGACAGGGTGGGCAATGAGCAGTTCTTC. Its protein product is CASSQPRDRVGNEQFF.

The J gene is TRBJ1-4, the V gene TRBV14, with a possible D match to TRBD1 (5 bases). The V end lost 1 base, the J end lost 6 bases, and 6 bases lay between the germline ends. The CDR3 has 13 amino acids. From germline, CDR1 is SGHDN and CDR2 FVKESK. The CDR3 protein is CASSQVGDEKLFF. The CDR3 DNA sequence: TGTGCCAGCAGCCAAGTAGGGGATGAAAAACTGTTTTTT. The entire variable domain, with the rest obtained from reference TRBV14 and TRBJ1-4, is as follows: EAGVTQFPSHSVIEKGQTVTLRCDPISGHDNLYWYRRVMGKEIKFLLHFVKESKQDESGMPNNRFLAERTGGTYSTLKVQPAELEDSGVYFCASSQVGDEKLFFGSGTQLSVL.

This clone was picked up one time. This rearrangement joins TRBV6-6 to TRBJ2-7; D is undetermined. V lost 0 bases, J lost 7 bases, and 4 bases lay in between. The CDR3 sequence is 11 residues long. Germline lookup yields CDR1 MNHNY and CDR2 SVGAGI (reference sequence). CDR3 protein: CASSYSGEQYF. The CDR3 nucleotides read TGTGCCAGCAGTTACTCCGGTGAGCAGTACTTC.

The chain is built from TRBV4-3 and TRBJ2-3; no clear D. The CDR3 runs 14 residues. The germline V and J ends were trimmed by 0 bases and 6 bases, with 10 bases remaining between them. CDR1 and CDR2 from the germline V gene are LGHNA and YSLEER. In DNA form, the CDR3 reads TGCGCCAGCAGCCAAGATCTCAAACTGGATACGCAGTATTTT. It encodes CASSQDLKLDTQYF.

The chain recombines TRBV5-1 with TRBJ2-1; 8 nucleotides line up with TRBD2. Germline values: CDR1 SGHRS, CDR2 YFSETQ. The CDR3 covers 16 residues. Trimming removed 4 bases from V and 8 bases from J; junction bases left unmatched: 14. CDR3 sequence: CASSSPRAGGEDEQFF. The CDR3 DNA sequence: TGCGCCAGCAGCAGTCCTAGGGCGGGAGGTGAGGATGAGCAGTTCTTC.

The chain employs TRBV27 and TRBJ2-7; D might be TRBD2 (6 bases). CDR3 length: 17 residues. Germline V gene data show CDR1 as MNHEY and CDR2 as SMNVEV (reference sequence). The V end lost 3 bases, the J end lost 3 bases, and 21 bases lay between the germline ends. CDR3 sequence: CASSFGWAAGGIYEQYF. CDR3 bases: TGTGCCAGCAGTTTTGGGTGGGCAGCGGGCGGAATCTACGAGCAGTACTTC.

The V call is TRBV29-1, the J call TRBJ1-1, with TRBD1 matching 7 bases. Germline CDR1 and CDR2: SQVTM and ANQGSEA. With 7 bases clipped from V and 3 bases from J, the junction kept 8 bases outside the gene matches. The CDR3 totals 13 residues. The CDR3 loop is CSGRQGMDTEAFF. CDR3 sequence (DNA): TGCAGCGGACGACAGGGTATGGACACTGAAGCTTTCTTT.

The CDR3 DNA reads TGTGCCAGCAGCTTAGCCCAGGGACAGATCGCCTACGAGCAGTACTTC. It specifies CASSLAQGQIAYEQYF. The V gene is TRBV13, the J gene TRBJ2-7, with 7 bases aligning to TRBD1. CDR1 and CDR2 (germline): PRHDT, FYEKMQ (reference sequence). Trimming at V came to 1 base and at J to 2 bases, leaving 8 bases not matched to a gene. The CDR3 is 16 amino acids.